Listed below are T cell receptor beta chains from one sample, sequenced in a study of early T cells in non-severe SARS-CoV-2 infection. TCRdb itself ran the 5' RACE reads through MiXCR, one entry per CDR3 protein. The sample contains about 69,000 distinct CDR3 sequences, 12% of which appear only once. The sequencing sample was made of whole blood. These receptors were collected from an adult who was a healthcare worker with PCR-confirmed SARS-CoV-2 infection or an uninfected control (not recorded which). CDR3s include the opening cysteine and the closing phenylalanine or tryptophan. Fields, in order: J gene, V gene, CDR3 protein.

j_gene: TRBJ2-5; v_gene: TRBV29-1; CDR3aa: CSVDAPHRPRKETQYF
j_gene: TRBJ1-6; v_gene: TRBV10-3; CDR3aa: CANKQGANSPLHF
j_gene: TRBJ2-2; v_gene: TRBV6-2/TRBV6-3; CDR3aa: CASSSGSGELFF
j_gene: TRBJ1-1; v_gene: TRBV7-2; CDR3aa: CASSLGTGGAFF
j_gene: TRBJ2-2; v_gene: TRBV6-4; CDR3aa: CASSDSQAGELFF
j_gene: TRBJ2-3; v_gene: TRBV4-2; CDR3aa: CASSQGRSGRAEDTQYF
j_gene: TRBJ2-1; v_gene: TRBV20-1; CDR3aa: CSASPYNEQFF
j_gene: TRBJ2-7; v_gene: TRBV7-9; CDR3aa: CASSSITGYEQYF
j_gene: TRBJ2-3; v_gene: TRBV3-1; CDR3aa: CASSRTSGKTDTQYF
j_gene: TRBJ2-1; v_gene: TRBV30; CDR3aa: CAWGSSGRFGEQFF
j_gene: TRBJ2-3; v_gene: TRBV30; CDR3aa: CAWKSGGDADTQYF
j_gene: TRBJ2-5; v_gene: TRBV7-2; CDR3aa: CASSLVQGRQETQYF
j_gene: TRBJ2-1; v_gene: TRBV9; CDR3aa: CASSEPPLTSDEQFF
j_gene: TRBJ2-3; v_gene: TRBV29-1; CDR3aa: CSVGTEGLTDTQYF
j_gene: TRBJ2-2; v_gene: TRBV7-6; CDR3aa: CASSFLQGTGELFF
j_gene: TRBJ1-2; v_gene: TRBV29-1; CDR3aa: CSVERRTNYGYTF
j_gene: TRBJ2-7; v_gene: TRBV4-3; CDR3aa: CASSQSPRIYEQYF
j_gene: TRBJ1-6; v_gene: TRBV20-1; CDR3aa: CSAIGSDGTGLNSPLHF
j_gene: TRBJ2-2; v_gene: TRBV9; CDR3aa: CASSSRQGNTGELFF
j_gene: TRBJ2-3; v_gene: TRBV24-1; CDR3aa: CATSVRDTQYF
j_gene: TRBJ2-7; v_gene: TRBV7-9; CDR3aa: CASSLSGSLGEQYF
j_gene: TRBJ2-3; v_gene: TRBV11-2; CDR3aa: CASSFRSGRTDTQYF
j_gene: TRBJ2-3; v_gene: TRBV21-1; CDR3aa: CAGLSSTDTQYF
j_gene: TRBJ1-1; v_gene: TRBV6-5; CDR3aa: CASSSPFGTEAFF
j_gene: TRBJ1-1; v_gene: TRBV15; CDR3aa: CATSSGTVNTEAFF
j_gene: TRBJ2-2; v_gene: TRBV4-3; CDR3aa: CASSQGRARGTGELFF
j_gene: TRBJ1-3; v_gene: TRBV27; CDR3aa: CASSPGQGMSGNTIYF
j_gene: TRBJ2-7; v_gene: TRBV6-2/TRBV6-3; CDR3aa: CASSQSGTGNEQYF
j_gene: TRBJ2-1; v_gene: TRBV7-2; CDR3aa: CASRPTGTDYNEQFF
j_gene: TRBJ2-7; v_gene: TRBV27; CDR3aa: CASGPTGRYQYF
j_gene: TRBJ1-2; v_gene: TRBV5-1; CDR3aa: CASSPQGDQGYGYTF
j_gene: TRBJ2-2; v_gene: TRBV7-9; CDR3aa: CASSSQGATGELFF
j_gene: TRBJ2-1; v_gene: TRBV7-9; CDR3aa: CASSPWRPPREYNEQFF
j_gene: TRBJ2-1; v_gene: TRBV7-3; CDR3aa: CASSILAGGGNEQFF
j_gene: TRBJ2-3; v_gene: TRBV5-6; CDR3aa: CASSRGDTQYF
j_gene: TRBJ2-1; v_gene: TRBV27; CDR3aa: CASRFFVVDNEQFF
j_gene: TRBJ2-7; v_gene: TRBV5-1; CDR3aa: CASSLAVGPTYEQYF
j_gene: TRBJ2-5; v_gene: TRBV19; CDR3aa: CASSITVGKTQYF
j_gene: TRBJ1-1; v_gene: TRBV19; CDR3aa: CASSTGTSTEAFF
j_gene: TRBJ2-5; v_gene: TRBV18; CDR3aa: CASSPPATVGAQYF
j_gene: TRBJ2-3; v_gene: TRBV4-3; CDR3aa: CASSQEGAGDTQYF
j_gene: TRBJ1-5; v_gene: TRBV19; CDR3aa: CASGRDRELVSQPQHF